Listed below are T cell receptor beta chains from one sample, sequenced in a study of T cell repertoires in cytomegalovirus infection. In TCRdb, the reads were re-called with MiXCR into one record per CDR3 protein. Altogether just under 550,000 distinct CDR3 sequences are present, around a quarter being singletons, with the ten largest covering approximately 13%. Sample: PBMCs. These receptors came from a human donor in good health (CMV status not recorded). Some clones in this sample may be carry-over from other donors' samples. The CDR3 runs from the conserved cysteine through the conserved F or W.

J,V,CDR3
TRBJ2-5,TRBV19,CASRTDQETQYF
TRBJ2-1,TRBV7-6,CASSPRNPNEQFF
TRBJ2-1,TRBV7-2,CASSFRPYSYNEQFF
TRBJ2-1,TRBV7-3,CASSPGQGGYNEQFF
TRBJ1-1,TRBV12-3/TRBV12-4,CASGRGSEAFF
TRBJ2-7,TRBV19,CASSIRLASTYEQYF
TRBJ1-2,TRBV19,CASSMDRTRINYGYTF
TRBJ1-5,TRBV19,CASSTDGNQPQHF
TRBJ2-7,TRBV6-8,CASSNLVPDEQYF
TRBJ2-2,TRBV6-5,CASSYWTANTGELFF
TRBJ2-7,TRBV7-2,CASRGRDSYEQYF
TRBJ1-1,TRBV7-9,CASSFSSGAGKTEAFF
TRBJ1-2,TRBV6-2/TRBV6-3,CASSYPDSYGYTF
TRBJ1-1,TRBV7-2,CASSLGLGMNTEAFF
TRBJ2-3,TRBV4-2,CASSQDMDSLGTDTQYF
TRBJ2-5,TRBV4-1,CASSQDWSAGGPEETQYF
TRBJ2-1,TRBV6-2/TRBV6-3,CASSYPGTAFF
TRBJ2-1,TRBV28,CASRLTGGEQFF
TRBJ2-2,TRBV7-6,CASSFPGYTGELFF
TRBJ2-7,TRBV4-3,CASSQGRSGGSYEQYF
TRBJ2-7,TRBV20-1,CSARDPLAVYEQYF
TRBJ2-7,TRBV6-1,CAGSRDSAYEQYF
TRBJ2-1,TRBV7-2,CASSSGTSGMDEQFF
TRBJ1-5,TRBV5-1,CASSLLGSQPQHF
TRBJ1-5,TRBV6-2/TRBV6-3,CASRPFEGLGNQPQHF
TRBJ2-1,TRBV19,CASSTPAGMRYNEQFF
TRBJ2-7,TRBV20-1,CSARGRISGSYEQYF
TRBJ2-2,TRBV19,CASKPLPLSTGELFF
TRBJ2-3,TRBV11-3,CASSPEGADTQYF
TRBJ2-2,TRBV5-1,CASSGGLSQGTGELFF
TRBJ2-7,TRBV7-2,CASSLGRSAPTEQYF